The rows below give T cell receptor beta chains drawn from one sample of a study of blood T cell repertoires in COVID-19. Data came from immunoSEQ multiplex PCR; TCRdb stores just in-frame clones and leaves some out. Among approximately 48,000 clones listed, more than 80% were seen once. The material sequenced was peripheral blood. These receptors were obtained from a man between 60 and 75 years old with acute or convalescent COVID-19. Each CDR3 is given with its conserved first and last residue. D genes are given only for firm matches. Rows give clone size only sometimes, using once, few, many, or a class for an expanded clone.

TRBJ2-7	TRBD2	-	TRBV2	CASREGGDEQYF	TGTGCCAGCCGGGAGGGCGGCGACGAGCAGTACTTC
TRBJ1-5	TRBD1	-	TRBV6-6	CASSSGTAFNQPQHF	TGTGCCAGCAGCTCCGGGACAGCCTTCAATCAGCCCCAGCATTTT
TRBJ2-1	-	-	TRBV27	CASSPGSGGGDEQFF	TGTGCCAGCAGTCCCGGGTCGGGGGGCGGGGATGAGCAGTTCTTC
TRBJ1-4	-	-	TRBV2	CASVSDDATNEKLFF	TGTGCCAGCGTGAGCGACGATGCAACTAATGAAAAACTGTTTTTT
TRBJ1-6	TRBD1	-	TRBV28	CASSLPLTGGFNSPLHF	TGTGCCAGCAGTTTGCCGCTGACAGGGGGCTTCAATTCACCCCTCCACTTT
TRBJ1-6	-	-	TRBV2	CASKGQGDYNSPLHF	TGTGCCAGTAAGGGCCAGGGCGACTATAATTCACCCCTCCACTTT
TRBJ1-2	TRBD1	-	TRBV6-5	CASRRTGVHYGYTF	TGTGCCAGCAGGAGAACAGGGGTCCACTATGGCTACACCTTC
TRBJ2-1	-	-	TRBV28	CASSLGPALNLQFF	TGTGCCAGCAGTTTAGGGCCAGCCCTTAATCTTCAGTTCTTC
TRBJ2-2	TRBD1	-	TRBV6-6	CASSPGTGAAGELFF	TGTGCCAGCAGTCCCGGGACAGGGGCTGCCGGGGAGCTGTTTTTT
TRBJ1-1	-	-	TRBV13	CASSLGLFVLEAFF	TGTGCCAGCAGCTTAGGCCTCTTTGTTCTTGAAGCTTTCTTT
TRBJ2-5	TRBD2	-	TRBV2	CASKSSGEETQYF	TGTGCCAGCAAATCTAGCGGAGAAGAGACCCAGTACTTC
TRBJ1-5	-	-	TRBV7-6	CASSMGLGSPQHF	TGTGCCAGCAGCATGGGACTGGGTTCACCCCAGCATTTT
TRBJ2-2	-	-	TRBV5-1	CASSILVSGELFF	TGCGCCAGCAGCATACTCGTGTCCGGGGAGCTGTTTTTT
TRBJ2-7	-	-	TRBV3-1/TRBV3-2	CASSQGHLGGRADEQYF	TGTGCCAGCAGCCAAGGTCACCTTGGGGGCCGGGCGGACGAGCAGTACTTC
TRBJ2-2	-	-	TRBV27	CASSRGEAGTGELFF	TGTGCCAGCAGCCGTGGGGAGGCGGGCACCGGGGAGCTGTTTTTT
TRBJ2-5	-	-	TRBV27	CASSPGSPQETQYF	TGTGCCAGCAGTCCGGGGTCGCCCCAAGAGACCCAGTACTTC
TRBJ2-1	-	-	TRBV9	CASTRELTYNEQFF	TGTGCCAGTACACGGGAGTTAACCTACAATGAGCAGTTCTTC
TRBJ1-1	TRBD1	few	TRBV5-4	CASSLGAGGLDTEAFF	TGTGCCAGCAGCTTGGGGGCAGGGGGCTTGGACACTGAAGCTTTCTTT
TRBJ2-5	-	-	TRBV5-1	CASSLDVGRQETQYF	TGCGCCAGCAGCTTGGATGTTGGCAGACAAGAGACCCAGTACTTC
TRBJ2-1	-	-	TRBV3-1/TRBV3-2	CASEDTAWNEQFF	TGTGCCAGCGAGGACACAGCCTGGAATGAGCAGTTCTTC
TRBJ2-5	-	-	TRBV9	CASSVGLLAGVETQYF	TGTGCCAGCAGCGTAGGTCTCCTAGCCGGGGTTGAGACCCAGTACTTC
TRBJ1-5	-	-	TRBV4-1	CASSFFWGRRNQPQHF	TGCGCCAGCAGCTTTTTTTGGGGAAGGAGGAATCAGCCCCAGCATTTT
TRBJ2-7	TRBD1	medium-sized	TRBV4-1	CASSRVRDRRREQYF	TGCGCCAGCAGCCGAGTCCGGGACAGAAGGCGCGAGCAGTACTTC
TRBJ2-1	TRBD1	-	TRBV18	CASSRIGQAYNEQFF	TGTGCCAGCTCACGAATCGGACAGGCCTACAATGAGCAGTTCTTC
TRBJ2-1	TRBD1	once	TRBV9	CASSKRQGGPYNEQFF	TGTGCCAGCAGCAAGCGACAGGGCGGACCCTACAATGAGCAGTTCTTC
TRBJ1-2	-	-	TRBV28	CASSRGGYTF	TGTGCCAGTTCTCGGGGGGGCTACACCTTC
TRBJ2-7	-	-	TRBV24-1	CATSTGYEQYF	TGTGCCACCAGTACAGGATACGAGCAGTACTTC
TRBJ2-1	TRBD2	-	TRBV11-2	CASSLLAGSSYNEQFF	TGTGCCAGCAGCTTGTTAGCGGGGAGCTCCTACAATGAGCAGTTCTTC
TRBJ1-4	TRBD1	-	TRBV28	CASKSPAVEQGAWEKLFF	TGTGCCAGCAAAAGTCCGGCGGTCGAACAGGGGGCCTGGGAAAAACTGTTTTTT
TRBJ2-7	-	-	TRBV7-8	CASSPRRLWPYEQYF	TGTGCCAGCAGCCCTCGTCGATTATGGCCCTACGAGCAGTACTTC
TRBJ2-3	-	-	TRBV14	CASSPRVGGTDTQYF	TGTGCCAGCAGCCCTCGGGTGGGAGGAACAGATACGCAGTATTTT
TRBJ1-2	TRBD1	-	TRBV19	CASSRGQTNYGYTF	TGTGCCAGTAGTAGGGGACAGACGAACTATGGCTACACCTTC
TRBJ1-2	TRBD1	-	TRBV19	CASSIDPPGQGIYGYTF	TGTGCCAGTAGTATAGATCCCCCCGGACAGGGAATCTATGGCTACACCTTC
TRBJ1-5	-	once	TRBV12-3/TRBV12-4	CASSLAGDQPQHF	TGTGCCAGCAGTTTGGCTGGAGATCAGCCCCAGCATTTT
TRBJ1-5	-	-	TRBV15	CATSRDADQPQHF	TGTGCCACCAGCAGAGACGCGGATCAGCCCCAGCATTTT
TRBJ2-2	TRBD2	-	TRBV5-1	CASSPLAGGNTGELFF	TGCGCCAGCAGCCCTCTAGCGGGAGGCAACACCGGGGAGCTGTTTTTT
TRBJ1-2	TRBD1	-	TRBV3-1/TRBV3-2	CASSQGVGQGASNYGYTF	TGTGCCAGCAGCCAAGGAGTAGGACAGGGGGCATCTAACTATGGCTACACCTTC
TRBJ1-4	-	-	TRBV6-6	CASSLKGEKLFF	TGTGCCAGCAGTTTGAAGGGGGAAAAACTGTTTTTT
TRBJ1-5	-	-	TRBV5-6	CASSLRGTSNQPQHF	TGTGCCAGCAGCCTGCGGGGGACAAGCAATCAGCCCCAGCATTTT
TRBJ2-7	TRBD2	few	TRBV28	CASSLSPLAGPDEQYF	TGTGCCAGCAGTTTATCCCCGCTAGCGGGGCCCGACGAGCAGTACTTC
TRBJ2-4	-	-	TRBV5-1	CASSPDVAGSGNIQYF	TGCGCCAGCAGCCCCGATGTCGCCGGATCAGGAAACATTCAGTACTTC
TRBJ2-1	TRBD2	-	TRBV7-9	CASSSGSYNEQFF	TGTGCCAGCTCTAGCGGCTCCTACAATGAGCAGTTCTTC
TRBJ2-7	TRBD1	-	TRBV18	CASSPGTGRFEQYF	TGTGCCAGCTCACCGGGGACAGGGAGGTTCGAGCAGTACTTC
TRBJ1-5	-	-	TRBV6-5	CASSDGNNSNQPQHF	TGTGCCAGCAGCGACGGGAATAATAGCAATCAGCCCCAGCATTTT
TRBJ2-7	-	-	TRBV7-8	CASSLGLESYEQYF	TGTGCCAGCAGCTTAGGCCTAGAGTCCTACGAGCAGTACTTC
TRBJ2-1	-	-	TRBV9	CASSTRPEGDNEQFF	TGTGCCAGCAGCACCCGCCCTGAGGGGGACAATGAGCAGTTCTTC
TRBJ1-5	TRBD1	-	TRBV19	CASRTGTSYSNQPQHF	TGTGCCAGTAGGACAGGGACCTCTTATAGCAATCAGCCCCAGCATTTT
TRBJ1-1	-	-	TRBV5-1	CASSLDLREAFF	TGCGCCAGCAGCTTGGATCTTCGTGAAGCTTTCTTT
TRBJ1-6	-	once	TRBV28	CASRPIPRGSPLHF	TGTGCCAGCAGGCCAATACCCCGAGGGTCACCCCTCCACTTT
TRBJ1-5	-	few	TRBV2	CASSALRINSNQPQHF	TGTGCCAGCAGCGCTCTGAGGATAAATAGCAATCAGCCCCAGCATTTT
TRBJ1-6	-	-	TRBV18	CASSPVSGDSPLHF	TGTGCCAGCTCACCGGTCTCAGGGGATTCACCCCTCCACTTT
TRBJ2-7	-	once	TRBV5-1	CASSSTDYEQYF	TGCGCCAGCAGCTCAACAGATTACGAGCAGTACTTC
TRBJ1-1	TRBD1	-	TRBV30	CAWRPRGAEAFF	TGTGCCTGGAGGCCCAGGGGGGCTGAAGCTTTCTTT
TRBJ1-1	-	-	TRBV6-5	CASSTGSANTEAFF	TGTGCCAGCAGTACAGGGAGCGCCAACACTGAAGCTTTCTTT
TRBJ2-1	-	-	TRBV5-1	CASSLESQGNQFF	TGCGCCAGCAGCTTGGAGTCACAGGGAAACCAGTTCTTC
TRBJ2-7	-	-	TRBV7-8	CASSLRGSGSTYEQYF	TGTGCCAGCAGCTTAAGGGGAAGCGGGTCGACCTACGAGCAGTACTTC
TRBJ2-3	TRBD2	-	TRBV6-5	CASRGLGLATDTQYF	TGTGCCAGCAGGGGTCTGGGACTAGCCACAGATACGCAGTATTTT
TRBJ2-7	TRBD1	-	TRBV5-1	CASSGTGIRSYEQYF	TGCGCCAGCAGCGGGACAGGGATCAGATCCTACGAGCAGTACTTC
TRBJ2-7	-	-	TRBV7-3	CASSPGIGLGYEQYF	TGTGCCAGCAGCCCGGGGATTGGGCTGGGCTACGAGCAGTACTTC
TRBJ1-5	-	-	TRBV6-1	CASSEGWDNLPGNQPQHF	TGTGCCAGCAGTGAAGGTTGGGACAATCTCCCAGGCAATCAGCCCCAGCATTTT